The 27 T cell receptor beta chains presented below share a single source sample, sequenced in a study of CD4 and CD8 cells across lung adenocarcinoma regions. MiXCR, run by TCRdb on the PCR reads, gives a single entry per CDR3 protein. Of around 2,000 distinct CDR3 sequences listed, 61% are singletons. Sequencing used CD4+ T cells from the margin of a lung tumor. Receptors were obtained from a female donor with lung adenocarcinoma. The CD4 and CD8 labels of this study may be unreliable.

The V gene is TRBV12-3 or TRBV12-4, the J gene TRBJ2-1; 7 bases are a match to TRBD2. V lost 6 bases and J lost 2; bases outside the gene matches: 7. The CDR3 is 15 residues long. CDR3 DNA: TGTGCCAGCAGGTGGAGCGGGAAAGCCTACAATGAGCAGTTCTTC. Translated: CASRWSGKAYNEQFF.

The chain has TRBV27 and TRBJ1-2; 7 bases are shared with TRBD1. From germline, CDR1 is MNHEY and CDR2 SMNVEV (reference sequence). V gave up 5 bases and J gave up 1 base; unmatched junction bases: 10. CDR3 length: 16 amino acids. The CDR3: CASSLDRAGGNYGYTF. CDR3 sequence (DNA): TGTGCCAGCAGTCTAGACAGGGCGGGTGGTAACTATGGCTACACCTTC.

In nucleotides, the CDR3 is TGTGCCAGTGGAGTGGGCCTAGAGGCGCGAGAGACCCAGTACTTC. Its translation is CASGVGLEARETQYF. This chain links TRBV6-1 with TRBJ2-4, with D unclear. The last part of the DNA fits TRBJ2-5 better; the J call may be wrong. Germline values: CDR1 MNHNS, CDR2 SASEGT. The CDR3 is 15 amino acids.

This chain uses TRBV15 with TRBJ1-2; weak D call: TRBD1 (5 bases). Trimming cost V 0 bases and J 7 bases, with 12 bases left between them. The CDR3 has 14 amino acids. Germline CDR1 LNHNV, CDR2 YYDKDF (reference sequence). The CDR3 reads CATSRDISGGGYTF. In nucleotides, the CDR3 is TGTGCCACCAGCAGAGATATATCGGGGGGTGGCTACACCTTC.

The V gene is TRBV6-1, the J gene TRBJ2-1; 9 nucleotides align to TRBD1. Germline CDR1 reads MNHNS; CDR2 reads SASEGT. Trimming cost V 8 bases and J 4 bases; bases outside gene matches: 6. CDR3 length equals 14 residues. Here the CDR3 reads CASSRDRAYNEQFF. The DNA of the CDR3 is TGTGCCAGCTCCCGGGACAGGGCTTACAATGAGCAGTTCTTC.

A few counts support this clonotype. The rearrangement uses TRBV7-2 and TRBJ2-3; maybe TRBD2 (6 bases). Germline V gene data show CDR1 as SGHTA and CDR2 as FQGNSA. V lost 2 bases, J lost 3 bases, and 15 bases lay in between. This CDR3 has 16 amino acids. CDR3 DNA sequence: TGTGCCAGCAGCTTATTGGGGGGAGACTCTACAGATACGCAGTATTTT. Protein sequence: CASSLLGGDSTDTQYF.

This clonotype rates as large. The chain joins TRBV10-3 to TRBJ2-1; TRBD2 aligns across 9 bases. The trim removed 2 bases at V and 3 bases at J, leaving 5 bases unmatched. The CDR3 contains 16 residues. Germline assignment: CDR1 ENHRY and CDR2 SYGVKD. CDR3 sequence reads: CAISEMTSGLYNEQFF. In DNA, the CDR3 is TGTGCCATCAGTGAGATGACTAGCGGCCTCTACAATGAGCAGTTCTTC.

The gene calls are TRBV6-1 and TRBJ2-5; 8 bases fit TRBD1. The DNA end lines up better with TRBJ2-7; the J call may be wrong. This CDR3 has 15 residues. The germline V gene has CDR1 MNHNS and CDR2 SASEGT. CDR3 protein: CASSPTGGFSYEQYF. CDR3 DNA sequence: TGTGCCAGCAGTCCTACAGGGGGTTTCTCCTACGAGCAGTACTTC.

This clonotype was seen just once. The chain joins TRBV5-1 to TRBJ2-5, with TRBD1 matching over 7 bases. Trimming removed 0 bases from V and 1 base from J; junction bases left unmatched: 3. The CDR3 sequence is 15 residues long. CDR1 and CDR2 (germline): SGHRS, YFSETQ. In nucleotides, the CDR3 is TGCGCCAGCAGCTTGGTCGGGACAGTCCAAGAGACCCAGTACTTC. Encoded protein: CASSLVGTVQETQYF.

The chain has TRBV10-1 and TRBJ2-3, with TRBD2 identical over 7 bases. V lost 4 bases and J lost 6; bases outside the gene matches: 13. The CDR3 runs to 16 residues. Looked up from germline, CDR1 is WNHNN and CDR2 is SYGVQD (reference sequence). DNA for the CDR3: TGCGCCAGCAGTGTTAGATCGGGAGGCCCGAGGGATACGCAGTATTTT. Translated: CASSVRSGGPRDTQYF.

The J gene is TRBJ2-5, the V gene TRBV24-1, with a weak D call TRBD1 (5 bases). Matching the DNA end better, TRBJ2-3 makes the J call doubtful. CDR1 and CDR2 (germline): KGHDR, SFDVKD. The CDR3 length is 15 residues. CDR3 nucleotides: TGTGCCACCAGTGATTTGACAGGACCAAGGGGTACGCAGTATTTT. Protein product: CATSDLTGPRGTQYF.

The chain is built from TRBV6-1 and TRBJ1-2; tentative D call: TRBD1 (5 bases). The V end was cut by 5 bases, the J end by 4 bases, with 14 bases between. CDR1 MNHNS and CDR2 SASEGT come from the germline V gene. The CDR3 covers 14 residues. CDR3 bases: TGTGCCAGCAGTCGCGAGGCAGGGTTCTATGGCTACACCTTC. It codes for CASSREAGFYGYTF.

As to this clonotype: Because the CDR3 is missing its conserved closing phenylalanine or tryptophan, this is likely a read error. The DNA is left out, because the CDR3 cannot be placed on it with certainty; the CDR3 is given as TCRdb lists it. This sequence joins TRBV10-3 and TRBJ2-1. From its first to its last residue, the CDR3 has 9 amino acids. Germline assignment: CDR1 ENHRY and CDR2 SYGVKD. This chain's CDR3 is CALSWDVRC.

The chain is built from TRBV7-3 and TRBJ2-5; 11 bases align to TRBD2. CDR3 length: 17 residues. Germline V gene lookup returns CDR1 SGHTA and CDR2 FQGTGA. The V segment lost 2 bases and the J segment 4 bases; nucleotides outside the gene matches: 9. CDR3 residues: CASSLYPGTSGRETQYF. The CDR3 DNA reads TGTGCCAGCAGCTTATACCCCGGCACTAGCGGGAGAGAGACCCAGTACTTC.

The table lists this clonotype with a few counts. The rearrangement links TRBV6-1 to TRBJ2-3; D gene ambiguous. The germline gives CDR1 MNHNS, CDR2 SASEGT. Trimming left V 5 bases short and J 2 bases short, with 11 bases between. This CDR3 region has 14 residues. CDR3 amino acids: CASSQNSPTDTQYF. The CDR3 DNA follows: TGTGCCAGCAGTCAGAACAGTCCCACAGATACGCAGTATTTT.

The V call is TRBV7-2, the J call TRBJ2-3; D uncertain. Between the trimmed V and J ends, which lost 3 bases and 1 base, there was a span of 8 bases. The CDR3 has 14 residues. Germline V gene lookup returns CDR1 SGHTA and CDR2 FQGNSA. CDR3 sequence reads: CASSLVGGTDTQYF. The CDR3 region has the DNA TGTGCCAGCAGCTTGGTGGGCGGCACAGATACGCAGTATTTT.

In its sample, this clonotype is large. The V gene is TRBV27, the J gene TRBJ2-1; 12 nucleotides align to TRBD2. The DNA end lines up better with TRBJ2-7; the J call may be wrong. Germline V CDR1 and CDR2: MNHEY, SMNVEV (reference sequence). The CDR3 spans 16 residues. The chain's CDR3 is CASRSSLAGGTYEQYF. Here the CDR3 DNA reads TGTGCCAGCAGATCCTCCCTAGCGGGAGGGACCTACGAGCAGTACTTC.

This clonotype was recorded once. The chain joins TRBV6-1 to TRBJ2-5; 8 bases fit TRBD1. V was clipped by 8 bases and J by 1 base; unmatched bases: 9. CDR3 length equals 15 residues. Germline loops: CDR1 MNHNS, CDR2 SASEGT. Here the CDR3 reads CASARQGILQETQYF. CDR3 in DNA: TGTGCCAGCGCCCGACAGGGGATCCTCCAAGAGACCCAGTACTTC.

The chain recombines TRBV6-1 with TRBJ2-4; perhaps TRBD1 as D (6 bases). Germline lookup yields CDR1 MNHNS and CDR2 SASEGT. V was pared by 6 bases and J by 3 bases, with 9 bases between. The CDR3 sequence is 13 residues long. CDR3 sequence reads: CASRMTGKNIQYF. The CDR3 nucleotides read TGTGCCAGCAGGATGACAGGCAAAAACATTCAGTACTTC.

The J gene is TRBJ2-4, the V gene TRBV27, with D perhaps given as TRBD1 or TRBD2 (6 bases each). The J call could be wrong; TRBJ2-5 is a better fit for the DNA end. CDR1 is MNHEY and CDR2 is SMNVEV in the germline V gene (reference sequence). The CDR3 totals 15 residues. The CDR3 loop reads CASANGGGDEKTQYF. The CDR3 bases are TGTGCCAGCGCCAACGGGGGCGGGGACGAAAAGACCCAGTACTTC.

This clonotype was detected only once. One end of the junction fails to match germline, which may point to a read error. The chain joins TRBV7-2 to TRBJ2-1; D perhaps matches TRBD2 (6 bases). CDR3 length: 14 residues. Per the germline V gene, CDR1 is SGHTA and CDR2 is FQGNSA. The CDR3 DNA reads as TGTGCCAGCAGCTTACAAGCGGGCGCAAATGCGCAGTTCTTC. Translation: CASSLQAGANAQFF. Full variable domain (missing parts from reference TRBV7-2 and TRBJ2-1): GAGVSQSPSNKVTEKGKDVELRCDPISGHTALYWYRQSLGQGLEFLIYFQGNSAPDKSGLPSDRFSAERTGGSVSTLTIQRTQQEDSAVYLCASSLQAGANAQFFGPGTRLTVL.

V gene TRBV6-5 combines with J gene TRBJ2-3; TRBD2 matches 11 bases. The CDR3 is made up of 16 amino acids. Germline values: CDR1 MNHEY, CDR2 SVGAGI. Trimming took 0 bases from V and 5 from J; bases not matched to a gene: 4. The CDR3 spells CASSYSKTSGGDTQYF. The CDR3 DNA is TGTGCCAGCAGTTACTCGAAAACTAGCGGGGGAGATACGCAGTATTTT.

The CDR3 loop is CASSLRLTGGESNEQYF. The CDR3, as DNA: TGTGCCAGCAGTTTACGACTAACAGGGGGCGAGTCCAATGAGCAGTACTTC. The rearrangement uses TRBV27 and TRBJ2-5; 9 nucleotides match TRBD1. The CDR3 covers 17 residues. V lost 2 bases to trimming and J lost 11 bases; unmatched junction nucleotides: 18. In germline, CDR1 is MNHEY, CDR2 SMNVEV (reference sequence).

The chain recombines TRBV12-3 or TRBV12-4 with TRBJ2-1; no clear D. The CDR3 consists of 16 residues. Between the trimmed V and J ends, which lost 1 base and 5 bases, there was a span of 15 bases. The CDR3 is CASSLGLGGRHNEQFF. In DNA, the CDR3 is TGTGCCAGCAGTTTAGGGCTTGGCGGTCGGCACAATGAGCAGTTCTTC.

Turning to this clonotype: An end of the junction differs from the germline gene, which may be a read error. V and J are TRBV6-1 and TRBJ2-1; D remains ambiguous. The CDR3 spans 13 residues. CDR1 and CDR2 from the germline V gene are MNHNS and SASEGT. The CDR3 region is CASQEERFNKQYF. CDR3 DNA: TGTGCCAGCCAGGAAGAACGGTTCAATAAGCAGTATTTC.

This clonotype was detected once. Germline and junction disagree at one end, which may indicate a read error. The chain carries TRBV10-3 and TRBJ2-1; D gene unclear. Germline V gene data show CDR1 as ENHRY and CDR2 as SYGVKD. This CDR3 contains 13 residues. The CDR3 protein is CAIEEVRFNTQYF. Written as DNA, the CDR3 is TGTGCCATCGAGGAAGTACGGTTCAATACGCAGTACTTT.

The gene calls are TRBV6-5 and TRBJ2-1, with 14 bases fitting TRBD2. The J call may be in error: the DNA end matches TRBJ2-5 better. Germline CDR1 and CDR2: MNHEY and SVGAGI. CDR3 length: 18 residues. The CDR3 DNA follows: TGTGCCAGCACTTCCCGACTAGCGGGAGGGCCTCGGGGAGAGACCCAGTACTTC. Its protein product is CASTSRLAGGPRGETQYF.